The 24 T cell receptor beta chains reported below all come from one sample, sequenced in a study of CD8+ T cells in alopecia areata. cDNA reverse transcribed from extracted RNA served as the sequencing template. Assay used: immunoSEQ multiplex PCR; TCRdb lists only in-frame clones, some missing. This table holds 200,000 to 250,000 clones, roughly two thirds found once. Sequenced material: CD4+ T cells sorted from blood, taken at week 0. The receptors shown here come from a human donor with alopecia areata.

The chain employs TRBV11-2 and TRBJ2-6; tentatively, D is TRBD2 (5 bases). The CDR3 has 16 residues. The V gene lost 5 bases and the J gene lost 4 bases, with 15 bases spanning the gap. Germline assignment: CDR1 SGHAT and CDR2 FQNNGV. CDR3 region: CASSPRGSDGANVLTF. DNA of the CDR3: TGTGCCAGCAGCCCCCGGGGAAGCGACGGGGCCAACGTCCTGACTTTC. Complete variable domain (other parts from reference TRBV11-2 and TRBJ2-6): EAGVAQSPRYKIIEKRQSVAFWCNPISGHATLYWYQQILGQGPKLLIQFQNNGVVDDSQLPKDRFSAERLKGVDSTLKIQPAKLEDSAVYLCASSPRGSDGANVLTFGAGSRLTVL.

This chain uses TRBV4-1 with TRBJ2-5, with TRBD2 identical over 7 bases. Germline lookup yields CDR1 MGHRA and CDR2 YSYEKL. Trimming at V came to 3 bases and at J to 5 bases, leaving 9 bases not matched to a gene. This CDR3 contains 15 residues. The CDR3 sequence: CASSQGPTSSETQYF. DNA for the CDR3: TGCGCCAGCAGCCAGGGCCCGACTAGCAGTGAGACCCAGTACTTC.

V is TRBV11-2 and J is TRBJ2-2; TRBD1 matches at 10 bases. The germline V gene has CDR1 SGHAT and CDR2 FQNNGV. The trim removed 5 bases at V and 6 bases at J, leaving 6 bases unmatched. This CDR3 has 15 amino acids. The CDR3 DNA sequence: TGTGCCAGCAGCCCCCGACAGGGGGCGGCCGGGGAGCTGTTTTTT. As protein: CASSPRQGAAGELFF.

In this sample, this clone turned up a few times. V gene TRBV30 combines with J gene TRBJ1-1, with 10 bases lining up with TRBD1. Germline CDR1 is GTSNPN and CDR2 is SVGIG (reference sequence). J gave up 0 bases and V 3 bases, and 1 base lay outside the gene matches. This CDR3 spans 14 amino acids. As DNA, the CDR3 is TGTGCCTGGAGGACAGGGGGCTTGAACACTGAAGCTTTCTTT. Its translation is CAWRTGGLNTEAFF.

This clone turned up a few times. This sequence joins TRBV4-1 and TRBJ1-5; D ambiguous. In germline, CDR1 is MGHRA, CDR2 YSYEKL. V was cut by 5 bases and J by 0 bases, with 8 bases left in between. The CDR3 extends over 14 amino acids. This CDR3 reads CASSSPYSNQPQHF. CDR3 nucleotides: TGCGCCAGCAGCAGTCCATATAGCAATCAGCCCCAGCATTTT.

This clone was found a few times. The rearrangement links TRBV5-4 to TRBJ1-2; tentative D call: TRBD1 (6 bases). Germline CDR1 and CDR2: SGHNT and YYREEE (reference sequence). Deletions cut 1 base from V and 4 bases from J, with 14 bases between. The CDR3 has 15 residues. The DNA of the CDR3 is TGTGCCAGCAGCTTGCCTGTGGGGGGCGGCTATGGCTACACCTTC. Its protein is CASSLPVGGGYGYTF.

The chain is built from TRBV7-2 and TRBJ2-7; 8 bases align to TRBD1. Looked up from germline, CDR1 is SGHTA and CDR2 is FQGNSA. The ends lost 5 bases at V and 3 bases at J; junction bases unmatched: 6. The CDR3 totals 14 residues. The CDR3 DNA sequence: TGTGCCAGCAGCCCACGACAGGGGAACTACGAGCAGTACTTC. Translation gives CASSPRQGNYEQYF.

This chain's CDR3 is CASSFLVQETQYF. As DNA, the CDR3 is TGTGCCAGCAGCTTTCTGGTCCAAGAGACCCAGTACTTC. V gene TRBV7-9 combines with J gene TRBJ2-5, with D uncertain. The CDR3 is 13 amino acids. Germline V gene sequence: CDR1 SEHNR, CDR2 FQNEAQ (reference sequence). V was trimmed by 3 bases and J by 1 base, leaving 6 bases between them.

The chain employs TRBV7-2 and TRBJ2-5; D unresolved. With 4 bases removed from V and 3 bases from J, the gap between germline ends came to 12 bases. This CDR3 comprises 14 residues. The germline CDR1 and CDR2 sequences are SGHTA and FQGNSA. CDR3 sequence: CASSSDGGKETQYF. CDR3 nucleotides: TGTGCCAGCAGCTCGGACGGCGGAAAAGAGACCCAGTACTTC. Looking up the rest from reference TRBV7-2 and TRBJ2-5 gives the full variable domain: GAGVSQSPSNKVTEKGKDVELRCDPISGHTALYWYRQSLGQGLEFLIYFQGNSAPDKSGLPSDRFSAERTGGSVSTLTIQRTQQEDSAVYLCASSSDGGKETQYFGPGTRLLVL.

The chain carries TRBV30 and TRBJ1-5; a weak D match, TRBD1 (5 bases). This CDR3 spans 14 amino acids. Germline V gene sequence: CDR1 GTSNPN, CDR2 SVGIG (reference sequence). The V and J ends lost 3 bases and 4 bases respectively, with 13 bases between them. The CDR3 nucleotides are TGTGCCTGGAGCCGAGGGGCGCAAAATCAGCCCCAGCATTTT. This sequence encodes CAWSRGAQNQPQHF.

This clone appeared a few times. The V call is TRBV7-2, the J call TRBJ2-7; 11 bases align to TRBD2. Trimming cost V 5 bases and J 0 bases; bases outside gene matches: 3. The CDR3 runs to 15 residues. Germline V gene lookup returns CDR1 SGHTA and CDR2 FQGNSA. The CDR3 bases are TGTGCCAGCAGCCAAGGACTAGCGGGCTCCTACGAGCAGTACTTC. Translated, it gives CASSQGLAGSYEQYF.

The chain is built from TRBV25-1 and TRBJ2-7; D gene ambiguous. This CDR3 spans 11 amino acids. Germline lookup yields CDR1 MGHDK and CDR2 SYGVNS. V was clipped by 4 bases and J by 6 bases, with 7 bases between them. CDR3 amino acids: CASSGTREQYF. The CDR3 DNA follows: TGTGCCAGCAGTGGGACGCGCGAGCAGTACTTC.

Worth noting for this clone: At the DNA level, this CDR3 is encoded by other sequences in the same sample as well. This chain connects TRBV7-2 to TRBJ2-3; 8 bases agree with TRBD2. The CDR3 is made up of 15 amino acids. V dropped 1 base and J dropped 4; count of bases not matched to a gene: 4. Per the germline V gene, CDR1 is SGHTA and CDR2 is FQGNSA. This chain's CDR3 is CASSLDGGASDTQYF. The CDR3 bases are TGTGCCAGCAGCTTAGACGGGGGGGCCTCAGATACGCAGTATTTT.

The chain recombines TRBV2 with TRBJ1-1, with a tentative D call TRBD1 (6 bases). The V end lost 6 bases, the J end lost 4 bases, and 15 bases lay between the germline ends. CDR3 length equals 14 residues. The germline gives CDR1 SNHLY, CDR2 FYNNEI. CDR3 in amino acids: CASSDEGGSTEAFF. In DNA, the CDR3 is TGTGCCAGCAGCGATGAGGGGGGAAGCACTGAAGCTTTCTTT.

The chain is built from TRBV29-1 and TRBJ1-2, with D uncertain. The CDR3 runs 11 residues. The germline V gene encodes CDR1 SQVTM and CDR2 ANQGSEA. The germline V and J ends were trimmed by 2 bases and 1 base, with 2 bases remaining between them. CDR3 protein: CSVELNYGYTF. The CDR3 DNA reads TGCAGCGTTGAACTTAACTATGGCTACACCTTC.

This clone was counted only a few times. J is TRBJ1-5 and V is TRBV29-1; 10 bases fit TRBD1. J lost 6 bases, V lost 6 bases, and 5 bases had no gene match. The CDR3 sequence is 13 residues long. CDR1 and CDR2 from the germline V gene are SQVTM and ANQGSEA. The CDR3 DNA is TGCAGCGTGACAGGGGGCTATGGTCAGCCCCAGCATTTT. Residues: CSVTGGYGQPQHF.

The rearrangement uses TRBV18 and TRBJ1-6; D is unresolved. Looked up from germline, CDR1 is KGHSH and CDR2 is LQKENI. V was cut by 3 bases and J by 0 bases, with 6 bases left in between. This CDR3 is 15 amino acids long. DNA for the CDR3: TGTGCCAGCTCACCCGAAAGCTCCTATAATTCACCCCTCCACTTT. It is translated as CASSPESSYNSPLHF.

This clone has more than one count but fewer than ten. The chain has TRBV9 and TRBJ1-2; D not resolved. Trimming took off 6 bases at V and 8 bases at J, with 11 bases between the two ends. CDR1 is SGDLS, CDR2 YYNGEE, per germline. CDR3 length equals 11 residues. The chain's CDR3 is CASTGLEGYTF. CDR3 DNA sequence: TGTGCCAGCACTGGACTTGAGGGCTACACCTTC.

The chain joins TRBV2 to TRBJ2-7; D may be TRBD1 (5 bases). V lost 7 bases and J 3 bases, leaving 19 bases between the germline ends. Germline CDR1 reads SNHLY; CDR2 reads FYNNEI. This CDR3 spans 15 amino acids. In nucleotides, the CDR3 is TGTGCCAGCATGGACATTACCTCCTCCTACTACGAGCAGTACTTC. Translated, it gives CASMDITSSYYEQYF.

V gene TRBV29-1 combines with J gene TRBJ2-3; D perhaps matches TRBD2 (6 bases). With 3 bases removed from V and 9 bases from J, the gap between germline ends came to 22 bases. The germline gives CDR1 SQVTM, CDR2 ANQGSEA. The CDR3 sequence is 15 residues long. In DNA form, the CDR3 reads TGCAGCGTTGAGGGCCTCCAAATCGGGAGAGAGACGCAGTATTTT. This encodes CSVEGLQIGRETQYF.

In nucleotides, the CDR3 is TGCAGCGTACCCCCCCAACTAGCGGGCGGGGGGGATACGCAGTATTTT. Protein sequence: CSVPPQLAGGGDTQYF. This rearrangement joins TRBV29-1 to TRBJ2-3; 9 nucleotides align to TRBD2. The CDR3 has 16 residues. Germline loops: CDR1 SQVTM, CDR2 ANQGSEA. V lost 6 bases and J lost 6; bases outside the gene matches: 16.

This chain links TRBV6-5 with TRBJ1-4; perhaps TRBD1 as D (6 bases). This CDR3 spans 13 amino acids. Trimming stripped 1 base from V and 12 bases from J, with 12 bases between. Germline V CDR1 and CDR2: MNHEY, SVGAGI. The CDR3 nucleotides read TGTGCCAGCAGTTACTGGGGGGGGGCAGAACTGTTTTTT. Its translation is CASSYWGGAELFF.

This clone is medium-sized by share. The chain carries TRBV2 and TRBJ2-4; 9 nucleotides align to TRBD1. This CDR3 region has 16 residues. Trimming cost V 8 bases and J 1 base; bases outside gene matches: 9. CDR1 and CDR2 (germline): SNHLY, FYNNEI. CDR3 in DNA: TGTGCCAGCTCCCAAACAGGGGGCCAGGCCAAAAACATTCAGTACTTC. Translation gives CASSQTGGQAKNIQYF.

The chain is built from TRBV9 and TRBJ2-3, with D maybe TRBD2 (6 bases). Germline values: CDR1 SGDLS, CDR2 YYNGEE. The CDR3 extends over 15 amino acids. V was cut by 3 bases and J by 0 bases, with 11 bases left in between. The CDR3 protein is CASSARGVSTDTQYF. The CDR3 DNA follows: TGTGCCAGCAGCGCCCGCGGGGTCAGCACAGATACGCAGTATTTT.